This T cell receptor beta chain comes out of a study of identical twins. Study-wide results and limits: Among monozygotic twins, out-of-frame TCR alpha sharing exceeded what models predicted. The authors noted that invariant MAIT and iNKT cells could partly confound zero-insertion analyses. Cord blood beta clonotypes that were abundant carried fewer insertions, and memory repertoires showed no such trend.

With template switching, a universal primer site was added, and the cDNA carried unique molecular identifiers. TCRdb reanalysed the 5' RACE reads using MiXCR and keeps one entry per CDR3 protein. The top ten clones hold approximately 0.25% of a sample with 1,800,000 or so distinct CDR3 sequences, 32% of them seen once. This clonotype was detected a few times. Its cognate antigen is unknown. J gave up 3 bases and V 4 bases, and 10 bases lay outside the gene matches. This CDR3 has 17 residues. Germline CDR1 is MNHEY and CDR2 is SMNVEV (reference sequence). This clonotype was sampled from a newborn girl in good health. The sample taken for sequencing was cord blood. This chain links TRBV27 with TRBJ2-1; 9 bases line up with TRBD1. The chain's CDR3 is CASSYPPGQGRYNEQFF. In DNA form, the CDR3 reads TGTGCCAGCAGTTACCCTCCGGGACAGGGTCGCTACAATGAGCAGTTCTTC.